The 25 T cell receptor beta chains below were found in one sample sequenced in a study of blood T cell repertoires in COVID-19. Profiling relied on immunoSEQ multiplex PCR, and the TCRdb table lists in-frame clones only, not all of them. The repertoire holds more than 400,000 clones, with approximately 85% as singletons. Sequencing used peripheral blood. The source of these receptors is a human donor in a cohort sampled during active COVID-19.

This chain links TRBV3-1 (or the pseudogene TRBV3-2) with TRBJ2-2, with TRBD2 as a possible D gene (5 bases). Deletions cut 3 bases from V and 5 bases from J, with 10 bases between. Germline values: CDR1 LGHDT, CDR2 YNNKEL (reference sequence). The CDR3 length is 14 residues. CDR3 sequence: CASSHSTGTGELFF. Here the CDR3 DNA reads TGTGCCAGCAGCCATTCCACGGGGACCGGGGAGCTGTTTTTT.

J is TRBJ2-7 and V is TRBV13, with D possibly TRBD2 on 6 matching bases. This CDR3 has 19 residues. CDR1 and CDR2 from the germline V gene are PRHDT and FYEKMQ (reference sequence). V was shortened by 5 bases and J by 2 bases, with 28 bases between the two germline ends. Written as DNA, the CDR3 is TGTGCCAGCAGCGAAAGTACGCCTTTTAGGCTAGCGTTTACCTACGAGCAGTACTTC. Encoded protein: CASSESTPFRLAFTYEQYF.

The genes are TRBV3-1 (or the pseudogene TRBV3-2) and TRBJ2-1; the D is unclear. Trimming stripped 1 base from V and 7 bases from J, with 8 bases between. Germline-derived CDR1 and CDR2 are LGHDT and YNNKEL (reference sequence). The CDR3 is made up of 13 amino acids. CDR3 bases: TGTGCCAGCAGCCAAGGGGCCAATAATGAGCAGTTCTTC. Its translation: CASSQGANNEQFF.

The chain is built from TRBV5-5 and TRBJ2-1; 14 nucleotides line up with TRBD2. This CDR3 is built from 17 residues. Germline lookup yields CDR1 SGHKS and CDR2 YYEKEE (reference sequence). Trimming at V came to 3 bases and at J to 8 bases, leaving 10 bases not matched to a gene. The chain's CDR3 is CASSSYRLAGGWDEQFF. The CDR3 DNA sequence: TGTGCCAGCAGCTCCTACCGACTAGCGGGGGGGTGGGATGAGCAGTTCTTC.

J is TRBJ2-2 and V is TRBV7-3; maybe TRBD1 (7 bases). This CDR3 is 18 amino acids long. In germline, CDR1 is SGHTA, CDR2 FQGTGA. V was clipped by 1 base and J by 5 bases, with 20 bases between them. DNA of the CDR3: TGTGCCAGCAGCTTAAAGGCTTTTGCGGGACAGCCTACCGGGGAGCTGTTTTTT. It encodes CASSLKAFAGQPTGELFF.

The CDR3 DNA sequence: TGTGCCAGCAGCCCTTCTAGCGGGAGGAGTATCGGGGAGCTGTTTTTT. As protein: CASSPSSGRSIGELFF. This sequence joins TRBV9 and TRBJ2-2; TRBD2 agrees at 11 bases. This CDR3 contains 16 residues. The V gene's germline CDR1 is SGDLS and CDR2 YYNGEE. The junction had 9 bases not matched to a gene; V was cut back by 4 bases and J by 7 bases.

The chain combines TRBV5-8 with TRBJ2-5; TRBD2 aligns across 11 bases. CDR3 length equals 15 residues. The V gene's germline CDR1 is SGHTS and CDR2 YDEGEE. V shed 4 bases and J 0 bases; nucleotides not matched to a gene: 2. The CDR3 DNA reads TGTGCCAGCAGCCAGGGACTAGCGGACCAAGAGACCCAGTACTTC. Its translation is CASSQGLADQETQYF.

V is TRBV28 and J is TRBJ1-5; D is possibly TRBD1 (6 bases). The CDR3 length is 18 residues. Per germline, CDR1 MDHEN and CDR2 SYDVKM. V shed 6 bases and J shed 0 bases, with 21 bases lying between them. The CDR3: CASRLAGAAVYSNQPQHF. CDR3 DNA: TGTGCCAGCAGACTCGCAGGGGCGGCCGTTTATAGCAATCAGCCCCAGCATTTT.

The chain uses TRBV19 and TRBJ1-1, with a tentative D call TRBD1 (6 bases). In germline, CDR1 is LNHDA, CDR2 SQIVND (reference sequence). The CDR3 is 15 amino acids. V was cut by 8 bases and J by 0 bases, with 16 bases left in between. CDR3 residues: CASHNRTAMNTEAFF. DNA for the CDR3: TGTGCCAGTCACAACAGGACAGCCATGAACACTGAAGCTTTCTTT.

The CDR3 region is CASNPTGMNDYNEQFF. The CDR3 nucleotides read TGTGCCAGCAACCCGACAGGCATGAATGATTACAATGAGCAGTTCTTC. The chain couples TRBV21-1 to TRBJ2-1; the table's D call of TRBD1 was not tested on the DNA. TRBV21-1 is listed as a pseudogene. CDR3 length: 16 residues.

The chain joins TRBV7-9 to TRBJ2-7, with D maybe TRBD2 (5 bases). Germline CDR1 SEHNR, CDR2 FQNEAQ (reference sequence). The CDR3 runs 15 residues. Trimming cost V 2 bases and J 0 bases, with 11 bases left between them. Written as DNA, the CDR3 is TGTGCCAGCAGCTTACTAGCCTCAAGCTCCTACGAGCAGTACTTC. Amino acids: CASSLLASSSYEQYF.

Only one count was recorded for this clone. The same CDR3 also results from other DNA sequences found in this sample. V and J are TRBV7-3 and TRBJ1-1, with 7 bases lining up with TRBD1. The V segment lost 4 bases and the J segment 1 base; nucleotides outside the gene matches: 6. Germline CDR1 is SGHTA and CDR2 is FQGTGA. This CDR3 contains 15 residues. The CDR3 region is CASSSQGVGNTEAFF. For the CDR3, the DNA is TGTGCCAGCAGCTCTCAGGGGGTAGGGAACACTGAAGCTTTCTTT. The variable domain in full, completed from reference TRBV7-3 and TRBJ1-1, reads GAGVSQTPSNKVTEKGKYVELRCDPISGHTALYWYRQSLGQGPEFLIYFQGTGAADDSGLPNDRFFAVRPEGSVSTLKIQRTERGDSAVYLCASSSQGVGNTEAFFGQGTRLTVV.

The chain recombines TRBV27 with TRBJ1-5; D not resolved. From germline, CDR1 is MNHEY and CDR2 SMNVEV (reference sequence). V dropped 4 bases and J dropped 2 bases, with 12 bases sitting between them. The CDR3 spans 15 residues. CDR3 in DNA: TGTGCCAGCAGTTCCTTAGGCCAGGGCAATCAGCCCCAGCATTTT. Amino acid sequence: CASSSLGQGNQPQHF.

V and J are TRBV5-1 and TRBJ2-1; 8 nucleotides align to TRBD2. The CDR3 contains 15 residues. Germline V gene lookup returns CDR1 SGHRS and CDR2 YFSETQ. With V trimmed by 0 bases and J by 2 bases, 1 base remained unmatched. The CDR3 nucleotides are TGCGCCAGCAGCTTGGAACTAGCGGCCTACAATGAGCAGTTCTTC. Residues: CASSLELAAYNEQFF.

Comments on this clone: Given a much more abundant clone one base away, this may be a read error. The chain recombines TRBV5-5 with TRBJ1-1; D gene unclear. The germline gives CDR1 SGHKS, CDR2 YYEKEE (reference sequence). V lost 0 bases and J 1 base, leaving 4 bases between the germline ends. This CDR3 is 13 amino acids long. CDR3: CASSLGANTEAFF. DNA of the CDR3: TGTGCCAGCAGCTTGGGGGCGAACACTGAAGCTTTCTTT.

This sequence joins TRBV10-3 and TRBJ2-1, with 15 bases matching TRBD2. Germline trimming cut 6 bases from V and 4 bases from J; bases unmatched to any gene: 4. CDR1 is ENHRY, CDR2 SYGVKD, per germline. CDR3 length: 16 amino acids. CDR3 residues: CAISLGTSGGYNEQFF. The DNA for the CDR3 is TGTGCCATCAGCCTCGGGACTAGCGGGGGGTACAATGAGCAGTTCTTC.

The chain is built from TRBV12-3 or TRBV12-4 and TRBJ1-1, with 8 bases identical to TRBD1. The CDR3 runs to 13 residues. With V trimmed by 5 bases and J by 5 bases, 4 bases remained unmatched. CDR3 protein: CASSRQGWTEAFF. The CDR3 DNA sequence: TGTGCCAGCAGTCGACAGGGGTGGACTGAAGCTTTCTTT.

The chain is built from TRBV14 and TRBJ2-2, with 9 bases aligning to TRBD1. Germline-derived CDR1 and CDR2 are SGHDN and FVKESK. The CDR3 is 16 amino acids. The ends lost 1 base at V and 5 bases at J; junction bases unmatched: 5. DNA for the CDR3: TGTGCCAGCAGCCAAGGGACAGGGGCGCATACCGGGGAGCTGTTTTTT. Encoded protein: CASSQGTGAHTGELFF.

V gene TRBV18 combines with J gene TRBJ2-7, with 9 bases matching TRBD1. J was trimmed by 1 base and V by 3 bases; bases with no gene match: 4. The CDR3 contains 15 residues. In germline, CDR1 is KGHSH, CDR2 LQKENI. Written as DNA, the CDR3 is TGTGCCAGCTCACCCCCGGACAGGGGATCCTACGAGCAGTACTTC. It is translated as CASSPPDRGSYEQYF.

The rearrangement links TRBV5-4 to TRBJ1-4; 7 nucleotides align to TRBD1. V was clipped by 3 bases and J by 3 bases; unmatched bases: 8. The CDR3 contains 16 residues. The V gene's germline CDR1 is SGHNT and CDR2 YYREEE (reference sequence). As DNA, the CDR3 is TGTGCCAGCAGCTCTTCAAAGGGGGCAGCTAATGAAAAACTGTTTTTT. Amino acids: CASSSSKGAANEKLFF.

The genes are TRBV5-5 and TRBJ2-7; D is unresolved. The CDR3 runs 13 residues. The V gene's germline CDR1 is SGHKS and CDR2 YYEKEE (reference sequence). Between the trimmed V and J ends, which lost 4 bases and 0 bases, there was a span of 8 bases. The CDR3, as DNA: TGTGCCAGCAGCCCCGTTAGCTCCTACGAGCAGTACTTC. Translation gives CASSPVSSYEQYF.

This clone was observed a single time. The gene calls are TRBV30 and TRBJ1-1, with a tentative D call TRBD1 (5 bases). V gave up 3 bases and J gave up 5 bases, with 13 bases separating them. The CDR3 runs to 13 residues. Germline V lookup: CDR1 GTSNPN, CDR2 SVGIG (reference sequence). Here the CDR3 reads CAWRTGAVTEAFF. DNA of the CDR3: TGTGCCTGGAGAACTGGGGCGGTAACTGAAGCTTTCTTT.

This chain connects TRBV7-8 to TRBJ2-7; tentative D call: TRBD2 (6 bases). Trimming took off 5 bases at V and 0 bases at J, with 11 bases between the two ends. Germline V lookup: CDR1 SGHVS, CDR2 FQNEAQ. CDR3 length: 14 amino acids. The CDR3 sequence: CASSLHSGSYEQYF. The CDR3 region has the DNA TGTGCCAGCAGCCTGCATAGCGGCTCCTACGAGCAGTACTTC.

With regard to this clone: The same CDR3 can be traced to other DNA sequences in this sample. The chain links TRBV29-1 to TRBJ2-3; TRBD1 matches at 9 bases. CDR3 length: 15 amino acids. Trimming removed 4 bases from V and 0 bases from J; junction bases left unmatched: 5. Germline CDR1 is SQVTM and CDR2 is ANQGSEA. The CDR3 DNA reads TGCAGCGTTGTCGGGACAGGGACCAGCACAGATACGCAGTATTTT. Its protein product is CSVVGTGTSTDTQYF.

The chain recombines TRBV29-1 with TRBJ1-3; TRBD1 matches 7 bases. Per the germline V gene, CDR1 is SQVTM and CDR2 is ANQGSEA. V was clipped by 4 bases and J by 4 bases; unmatched bases: 4. The CDR3 covers 13 residues. In nucleotides, the CDR3 is TGCAGCGTTGGCGAGACAGGGGGAAACACCATATATTTT. Amino acids: CSVGETGGNTIYF.